This T cell receptor (beta chain) was sequenced for a study of blood T cells in healthy people across ages. Study-level points and caveats: Older age coincided with a roughly linear decline in TCR beta diversity per million T cells. There was no known CMV status for donors, so expanded clonotype changes were possibly confounded.

Sample-barcoded 5' priming and a J-beta primer mix drove a second PCR of roughly 7 to 11 cycles. Sequencing of every sample gave 3 million or more CDR3-containing paired-end reads. TCRdb independently ran MiXCR on the 5' RACE reads; one entry per CDR3 protein. The sample carries 600,000 to 850,000 distinct CDR3 sequences, around 40% recorded once. There are many counts of this clonotype. Antigen unknown. This CDR3 has 13 amino acids. Germline CDR1 is DFQATT and CDR2 is SNEGSKA (reference sequence). V was trimmed by 3 bases and J by 7 bases, leaving 13 bases between them. The chain joins TRBV20-1 to TRBJ2-1; tentatively, D is TRBD2 (6 bases). Sequenced material: blood. The TCR sequence derives from a woman in her fifties or sixties in good health. The CDR3 protein is CSASGSAKNEQFF. The CDR3 DNA reads TGCAGTGCTAGCGGGAGTGCTAAAAATGAGCAGTTCTTC.